This T cell receptor (beta chain) was documented in a study of early T cells in non-severe SARS-CoV-2 infection. Background on the study: Sequenced material consisted of bulk RNA (from unsorted whole blood), and chains were unpaired. Study-level results: Anti-spike CD8 specificities were favored by VDJdb matching, whose results missed private and CD4 specificities.

Unique molecular identifiers were added to individual cDNA molecules. TCRdb reprocessed the 5' RACE reads via MiXCR and lists one record per CDR3 protein. The sample lists 80,000 to 100,000 distinct CDR3 sequences, 13% to 15% seen once, with more than 6.5% in the top ten. This clonotype was counted a few times. Its antigen is not identified. In germline, CDR1 is SNHLY, CDR2 FYNNEI. V lost 3 bases, J lost 12 bases, and 0 bases stayed unmatched. This CDR3 has 11 residues. The source of this sequence is an adult who was a healthcare worker with PCR-confirmed SARS-CoV-2 infection or an uninfected control (not recorded which). The specimen sequenced was whole blood. V is TRBV2 and J is TRBJ2-1; 9 bases are shared with TRBD1. The chain's CDR3 is CASSEDRGQFF. For the CDR3, the DNA is TGTGCCAGCAGTGAGGACAGGGGGCAGTTCTTC.